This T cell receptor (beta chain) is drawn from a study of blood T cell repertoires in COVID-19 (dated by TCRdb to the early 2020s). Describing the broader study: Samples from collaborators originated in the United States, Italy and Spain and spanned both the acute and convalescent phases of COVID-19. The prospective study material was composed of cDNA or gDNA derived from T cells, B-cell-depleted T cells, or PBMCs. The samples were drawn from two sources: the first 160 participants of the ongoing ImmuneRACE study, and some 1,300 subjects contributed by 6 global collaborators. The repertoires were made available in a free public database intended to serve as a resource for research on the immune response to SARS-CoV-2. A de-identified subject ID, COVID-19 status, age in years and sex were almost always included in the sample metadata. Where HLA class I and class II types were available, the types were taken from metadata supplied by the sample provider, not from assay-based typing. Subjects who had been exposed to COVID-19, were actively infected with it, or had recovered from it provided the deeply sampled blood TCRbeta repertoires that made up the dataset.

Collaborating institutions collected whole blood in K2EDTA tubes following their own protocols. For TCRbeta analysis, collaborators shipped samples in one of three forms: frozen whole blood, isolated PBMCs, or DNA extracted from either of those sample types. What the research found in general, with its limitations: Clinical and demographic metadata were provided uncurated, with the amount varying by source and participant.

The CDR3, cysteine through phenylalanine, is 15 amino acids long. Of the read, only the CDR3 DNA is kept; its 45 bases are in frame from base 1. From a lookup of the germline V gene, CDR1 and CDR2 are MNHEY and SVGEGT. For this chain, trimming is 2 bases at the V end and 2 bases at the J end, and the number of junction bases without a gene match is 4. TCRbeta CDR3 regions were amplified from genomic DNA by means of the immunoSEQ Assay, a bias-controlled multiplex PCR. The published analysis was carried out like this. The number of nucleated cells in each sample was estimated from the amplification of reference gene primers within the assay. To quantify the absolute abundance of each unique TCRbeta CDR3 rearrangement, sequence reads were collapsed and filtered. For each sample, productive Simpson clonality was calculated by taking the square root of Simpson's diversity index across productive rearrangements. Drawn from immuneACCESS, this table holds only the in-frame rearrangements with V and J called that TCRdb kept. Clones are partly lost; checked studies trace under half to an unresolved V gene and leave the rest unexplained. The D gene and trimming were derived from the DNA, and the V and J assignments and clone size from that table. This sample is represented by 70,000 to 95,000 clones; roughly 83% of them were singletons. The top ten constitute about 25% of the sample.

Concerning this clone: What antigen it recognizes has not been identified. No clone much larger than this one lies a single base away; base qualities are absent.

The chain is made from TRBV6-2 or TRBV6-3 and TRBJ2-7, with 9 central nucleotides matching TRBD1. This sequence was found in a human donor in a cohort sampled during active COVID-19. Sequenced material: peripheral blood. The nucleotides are TGTGCCAGCAGTTACCCGCGACAGGGGGCCTACGAGCAGTACTTC. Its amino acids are CASSYPRQGAYEQYF.